The T cell receptor beta chain described here comes from a study of T cell clonality in common variable immunodeficiency. General study findings and limits: In common variable immunodeficiency, TCR beta chains reportedly carried fewer deletions and N-nucleotide insertions. Links between repertoire features and CVID complications were heterogeneity-limited. Fewer TCRbeta clones were shared among CVID subjects than controls.

The repertoire was sequenced with immunoSEQ multiplex PCR; TCRdb's copy has only in-frame clones and lacks some. The sample is made up of some 45,000 clones, none counted only once. This clone was found many times. The antigen is undetermined. The DNA ends 3 residues before the CDR3 does, and the rest of the CDR3 is filled in from the germline J gene. Patients and controls were mostly of Caucasian heritage. Germline-derived CDR1 and CDR2 are SEHNR and FQNEAQ (reference sequence). This CDR3 region has 11 residues. The V and J ends lost 5 bases and 9 bases respectively, with 8 bases between them. The chain links TRBV7-9 to TRBJ2-1; no clear D gene. This sequence was found in a person between 18 and 75 years old in good health. Specimen: peripheral blood mononuclear cells. CDR3 sequence: CASSPYGEQFF. The part of the CDR3 DNA that was read is TGTGCCAGCAGCCCCTACGGTGAG. Based on the CDR3 plus reference TRBV7-9 and TRBJ2-1, the full variable domain is DTGVSQNPRHKITKRGQNVTFRCDPISEHNRLYWYRQTLGQGPEFLTYFQNEAQLEKSRLLSDRFSAERPKGSFSTLEIQRTEQGDSAMYLCASSPYGEQFFGPGTRLTVL.